The clone carrying this T cell receptor beta chain was detected ten times or more. The antigen remains unidentified. The germline CDR1 and CDR2 sequences are DFQATT and SNEGSKA (reference sequence). CDR3 length equals 15 residues. V lost 1 base and J lost 0, with 10 bases in between. This specimen belongs to a study of T-cell memory formation after mild COVID-19. Study-level findings and limits: Researchers report contracting CD4+ clones mostly in CM and EM, with CD8+ clones in EMRA. Day 15 to 85 contractors were CD4/CD8 balanced; later expanders leaned CD4+. That cross-reactive memory joined was suggested by some responding clones appearing in pre-infection memory. Confirmation of SARS-CoV-2 specificity was lacking for second-wave clones peaking day 37.

Each CDR3 protein is one row after TCRdb ran MiXCR on the 5' RACE reads. Found here are 200,000 to 250,000 distinct CDR3 sequences, roughly 10% of them singletons; the top ten hold roughly 3.5%. Sequencing used PBMCs or a T cell subset sorted from them (not recorded which). The rearrangement uses TRBV20-1 and TRBJ1-3; possibly TRBD1 for D (6 bases). The receptor comes from a man aged 18 to 29 who had mild COVID-19 (a few samples of this study predate the infection). Cell type and time point are not known. CDR3 amino acids: CSARGTDNSGNTIYF. The CDR3 DNA reads TGCAGTGCTAGAGGGACAGACAACTCTGGAAACACCATATATTTT.